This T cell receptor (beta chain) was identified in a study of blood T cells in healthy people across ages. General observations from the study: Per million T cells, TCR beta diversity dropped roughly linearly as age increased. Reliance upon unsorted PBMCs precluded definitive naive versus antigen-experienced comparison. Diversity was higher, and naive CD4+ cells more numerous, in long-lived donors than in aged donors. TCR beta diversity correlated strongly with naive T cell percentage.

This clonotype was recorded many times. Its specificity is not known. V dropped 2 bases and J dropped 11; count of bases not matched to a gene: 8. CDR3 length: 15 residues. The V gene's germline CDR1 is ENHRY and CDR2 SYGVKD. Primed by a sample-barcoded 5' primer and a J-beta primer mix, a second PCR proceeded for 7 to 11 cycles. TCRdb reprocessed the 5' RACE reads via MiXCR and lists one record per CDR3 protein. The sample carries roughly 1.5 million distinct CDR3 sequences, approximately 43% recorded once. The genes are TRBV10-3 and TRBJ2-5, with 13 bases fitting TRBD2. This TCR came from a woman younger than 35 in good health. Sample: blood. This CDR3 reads CAISETSGGAAEQYF. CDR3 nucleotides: TGTGCCATCAGTGAGACTAGCGGGGGGGCAGCTGAGCAGTACTTC.